Shown below are 24 T cell receptor beta chains from a single sample sequenced in a study of cytomegalovirus exposure and HLA in healthy donors (dated by TCRdb to about 2017). Libraries were built with the immunoSEQ multiplex PCR assay. For the multiplex PCR, a mixture combining 60 forward primers for TCR Vbeta segments and 13 reverse primers for TCR Jbeta segments was used. TCRdb stores this immuneACCESS table with in-frame sequences only. Part of the clones is absent; in the studies checked, under half of the shortfall reflects unresolved V genes, and no reason is known for the rest. A total of 110,000 to 150,000 clones appear in this sample, over 70% of them only once. The ten largest clonotypes hold around 4.3% of the sample. The source material was PBMCs. All receptors come from a man aged 40-49 years in good health and CMV-seronegative.

V and J are TRBV2 and TRBJ2-7; D uncertain. Germline V lookup: CDR1 SNHLY, CDR2 FYNNEI. CDR3 length: 12 amino acids. V was clipped by 5 bases and J by 4 bases, with 9 bases between them. Here the CDR3 reads CASSLTEYEQYF. CDR3 coding DNA: TGTGCCAGCAGTTTGACGGAGTACGAGCAGTACTTC.

This clone appeared once. CDR3: CASRVTGLQETQYF. The CDR3, as DNA: TGTGCCAGTAGGGTGACAGGATTACAAGAGACCCAGTACTTC. The rearrangement uses TRBV19 and TRBJ2-5; maybe TRBD1 (6 bases). The CDR3 consists of 14 residues. The V end lost 6 bases, the J end lost 2 bases, and 13 bases lay between the germline ends. Germline-derived CDR1 and CDR2 are LNHDA and SQIVND (reference sequence).

The chain combines TRBV7-9 with TRBJ1-1; D unresolved. V lost 4 bases to trimming and J lost 5 bases, with 2 bases between them. Germline V CDR1 and CDR2: SEHNR, FQNEAQ (reference sequence). The CDR3 runs to 10 residues. CDR3 residues: CASSSTEAFF. CDR3 sequence (DNA): TGTGCCAGCAGCTCGACTGAAGCTTTCTTT.

The chain employs TRBV9 and TRBJ1-4; D gene uncertain. The V gene's germline CDR1 is SGDLS and CDR2 YYNGEE. This CDR3 is built from 13 residues. V was shortened by 8 bases and J by 4 bases, with 12 bases between the two germline ends. The CDR3 region has the DNA TGTGCCAGTCAGTCCGGACTTAATGAAAAACTGTTTTTT. Its translation is CASQSGLNEKLFF.

This clone was seen a few times. The rearrangement links TRBV2 to TRBJ1-3; perhaps TRBD1 as D (5 bases). V was trimmed by 4 bases and J by 8 bases, leaving 12 bases between them. Germline V lookup: CDR1 SNHLY, CDR2 FYNNEI. The CDR3 length is 13 residues. This chain's CDR3 is CASSGGLLDTIYF. The DNA for the CDR3 is TGTGCCAGCAGTGGGGGCCTCCTTGACACCATATATTTT.

V gene TRBV15 combines with J gene TRBJ2-3, with 12 bases fitting TRBD2. J was trimmed by 7 bases and V by 0 bases; bases with no gene match: 11. This CDR3 has 18 residues. Germline V CDR1 and CDR2: LNHNV, YYDKDF (reference sequence). CDR3 residues: CATSREAPASGGANTQYF. DNA of the CDR3: TGTGCCACCAGCAGAGAAGCCCCGGCTAGCGGGGGGGCAAATACGCAGTATTTT.

This chain uses TRBV5-1 with TRBJ1-5, with D uncertain. The germline V gene has CDR1 SGHRS and CDR2 YFSETQ. Trimming took 0 bases from V and 5 from J, leaving 9 bases between them. The CDR3 has 14 residues. In DNA form, the CDR3 reads TGCGCCAGCAGCTTGGACACAGCGGATCAGCCCCAGCATTTT. Translated, it gives CASSLDTADQPQHF.

This clone showed up just a few times. The rearrangement uses TRBV29-1 and TRBJ2-1; 8 bases are shared with TRBD1. J was trimmed by 3 bases and V by 1 base; bases with no gene match: 2. There are 14 residues in the CDR3. CDR1 is SQVTM, CDR2 ANQGSEA, per germline. CDR3 nucleotide sequence: TGCAGCGTTGAAGGACAGGGGAACTACAATGAGCAGTTCTTC. It specifies CSVEGQGNYNEQFF.

This clone was picked up a small number of times. The chain has TRBV19 and TRBJ1-4; TRBD1 aligns across 7 bases. The trim removed 5 bases at V and 3 bases at J, leaving 3 bases unmatched. CDR1 and CDR2 from the germline V gene are LNHDA and SQIVND (reference sequence). There are 14 residues in the CDR3. The CDR3 protein is CASSSTGSNEKLFF. CDR3 DNA: TGTGCCAGTAGTTCGACAGGGTCTAATGAAAAACTGTTTTTT.

Details on this clone: An end of the junction does not agree with germline; a read error may underlie this. The chain couples TRBV5-1 to TRBJ1-2, with 9 bases identical to TRBD1. The germline V gene encodes CDR1 SGHRS and CDR2 YFSETQ. The CDR3 runs 13 residues. The CDR3 DNA reads as TGCGCCAGCAGGGGACAGGGCCCGTATGGCTACCCCTTC. It is translated as CASRGQGPYGYPF.

V is TRBV18 and J is TRBJ2-1; 9 bases are shared with TRBD2. The germline V gene encodes CDR1 KGHSH and CDR2 LQKENI. There are 18 residues in the CDR3. J lost 8 bases, V lost 0 bases, and 14 bases had no gene match. The CDR3 DNA follows: TGTGCCAGCTCACCACCACCAGCGGGGGGAAGCCGTGGGGATGAGCAGTTCTTC. It is translated as CASSPPPAGGSRGDEQFF.

The gene calls are TRBV2 and TRBJ2-5, with D unresolved. CDR3 length: 15 amino acids. The germline CDR1 and CDR2 sequences are SNHLY and FYNNEI. The V end was cut by 6 bases, the J end by 1 base, with 15 bases between. The CDR3 protein is CASSVRWAGQETQYF. The CDR3 DNA reads TGTGCCAGCAGCGTACGCTGGGCTGGCCAAGAGACCCAGTACTTC.

The chain couples TRBV9 to TRBJ2-7, with TRBD2 matching 14 bases. Germline CDR1 reads SGDLS; CDR2 reads YYNGEE. Trimming cost V 2 bases and J 2 bases; bases outside gene matches: 3. This CDR3 has 16 residues. The CDR3 is CASSVGLAGGAYEQYF. Written as DNA, the CDR3 is TGTGCCAGCAGCGTCGGACTAGCGGGGGGCGCCTACGAGCAGTACTTC.

V is TRBV25-1 and J is TRBJ1-5, with D tentatively TRBD1 (5 bases). Germline loops: CDR1 MGHDK, CDR2 SYGVNS. V was cut by 4 bases and J by 5 bases, with 9 bases left in between. This CDR3 is 13 amino acids long. The DNA of the CDR3 is TGTGCCAGCAGTGGGTGGGGGGATCAGCCCCAGCATTTT. Amino acids: CASSGWGDQPQHF.

This sequence joins TRBV5-1 and TRBJ1-4; a weak D match, TRBD1 (6 bases). The CDR3 has 15 amino acids. Germline V gene data show CDR1 as SGHRS and CDR2 as YFSETQ. Trimming took 2 bases from V and 4 from J, leaving 12 bases between them. As DNA, the CDR3 is TGCGCCAGCAGCTTAAGGGGACATATTAATGAAAAACTGTTTTTT. As protein: CASSLRGHINEKLFF.

The rearrangement uses TRBV6-1 and TRBJ1-4; 8 bases match TRBD1. The CDR3 is 14 residues long. Germline V gives CDR1 MNHNS, CDR2 SASEGT. V was clipped by 5 bases and J by 8 bases; unmatched bases: 7. The CDR3 is CASSSGGAREKLFF. CDR3 in DNA: TGTGCCAGCAGTTCAGGGGGCGCGAGGGAAAAACTGTTTTTT.

The chain joins TRBV7-9 to TRBJ2-1, with D possibly matching TRBD2 (6 bases). Germline CDR1 SEHNR, CDR2 FQNEAQ (reference sequence). The CDR3 consists of 15 residues. V was trimmed by 1 base and J by 8 bases, leaving 15 bases between them. The DNA for the CDR3 is TGTGCCAGCAGCTTAGGTCTGGAGCGGGTAGATGAGCAGTTCTTC. Translating gives CASSLGLERVDEQFF.

The chain is built from TRBV19 and TRBJ2-5; 8 bases line up with TRBD1. The CDR3 has 15 residues. The V gene end was trimmed by 7 bases and the J gene end by 5 bases; junction bases not matched to a gene: 12. Germline-derived CDR1 and CDR2 are LNHDA and SQIVND (reference sequence). Here the CDR3 reads CASTPDRARGETQYF. CDR3 nucleotide sequence: TGTGCCAGTACCCCGGACAGGGCCCGGGGCGAGACCCAGTACTTC.

This clone was seen a few times. The gene calls are TRBV19 and TRBJ1-3, with a possible D match to TRBD1 (5 bases). The CDR3 length is 14 residues. Trimming removed 9 bases from V and 3 bases from J, with 15 bases in between. Germline CDR1 LNHDA, CDR2 SQIVND (reference sequence). The CDR3 loop reads CASKEGVYGNTIYF. For the CDR3, the DNA is TGTGCCAGCAAAGAAGGGGTTTATGGAAACACCATATATTTT. Using reference TRBV19 and TRBJ1-3 for the parts outside the CDR3, the full variable domain is DGGITQSPKYLFRKEGQNVTLSCEQNLNHDAMYWYRQDPGQGLRLIYYSQIVNDFQKGDIAEGYSVSREKKESFPLTVTSAQKNPTAFYLCASKEGVYGNTIYFGEGSWLTVV.

This chain joins TRBV5-1 and TRBJ2-1, with D hard to call. This CDR3 comprises 13 residues. V was clipped by 0 bases and J by 6 bases, with 7 bases between them. Germline V CDR1 and CDR2: SGHRS, YFSETQ. The CDR3 loop reads CASSLDRPNEQFF. CDR3 nucleotides: TGCGCCAGCAGCTTGGACAGACCCAATGAGCAGTTCTTC. Full variable domain (remainder filled in from reference TRBV5-1 and TRBJ2-1): KAGVTQTPRYLIKTRGQQVTLSCSPISGHRSVSWYQQTPGQGLQFLFEYFSETQRNKGNFPGRFSGRQFSNSRSEMNVSTLELGDSALYLCASSLDRPNEQFFGPGTRLTVL.

The rearrangement uses TRBV7-8 and TRBJ2-5, with D perhaps TRBD1 (6 bases). V gave up 0 bases and J gave up 4 bases, with 15 bases separating them. The CDR3 contains 16 residues. The germline V gene encodes CDR1 SGHVS and CDR2 FQNEAQ. The CDR3 DNA sequence: TGTGCCAGCAGCTTAGCGGGTGACAGGAGACGAGAGACCCAGTACTTC. Protein sequence: CASSLAGDRRRETQYF. The whole variable domain, remainder taken from reference TRBV7-8 and TRBJ2-5, is GAGVSQSPRYKVAKRGQDVALRCDPISGHVSLFWYQQALGQGPEFLTYFQNEAQLDKSGLPSDRFFAERPEGSVSTLKIQRTQQEDSAVYLCASSLAGDRRRETQYFGPGTRLLVL.

V gene TRBV25-1 combines with J gene TRBJ1-1; the match to TRBD1 covers 7 bases. This CDR3 has 13 residues. V gave up 6 bases and J gave up 2 bases; unmatched junction bases: 3. Germline assignment: CDR1 MGHDK and CDR2 SYGVNS. CDR3 in DNA: TGTGCCAGCAGAGGGACAGCTAACACTGAAGCTTTCTTT. Its translation: CASRGTANTEAFF.

The rearrangement joins TRBV27 to TRBJ1-1; no reliable D call. This CDR3 spans 14 amino acids. Trimming removed 1 base from V and 1 base from J, with 7 bases in between. The germline V gene encodes CDR1 MNHEY and CDR2 SMNVEV (reference sequence). For the CDR3, the DNA is TGTGCCAGCAGTTTATGGCCAGGGAACACTGAAGCTTTCTTT. Translating gives CASSLWPGNTEAFF.

V gene TRBV4-3 combines with J gene TRBJ1-2; TRBD1 is a possible D gene (6 bases). Looked up from germline, CDR1 is LGHNA and CDR2 is YSLEER. This CDR3 region has 16 residues. V was shortened by 0 bases and J by 2 bases, with 13 bases between the two germline ends. The CDR3 sequence: CASSQEGGGRNYGYTF. CDR3 DNA: TGCGCCAGCAGCCAAGAAGGGGGGGGCCGCAACTATGGCTACACCTTC.